The 21 T cell receptor beta chains reported below all come from one sample, sequenced in a study of cytomegalovirus exposure and HLA in healthy donors. The data were produced by immunoSEQ multiplex PCR, yet TCRdb's version contains in-frame clones alone and is incomplete. The top ten hold over 2.5% of the sample, which has over 150,000 clones, around 90% seen once. The sample comprised PBMCs. The receptors were sampled from a young woman in good health and CMV-seropositive.

This clone was recorded once. This rearrangement joins TRBV6-5 to TRBJ1-4; the match to TRBD1 covers 8 bases. The germline V gene encodes CDR1 MNHEY and CDR2 SVGAGI. V was clipped by 6 bases and J by 8 bases; unmatched bases: 8. The CDR3 is 14 amino acids. CDR3 residues: CASRGGQGLEKLFF. CDR3 bases: TGTGCCAGCAGGGGAGGACAGGGATTAGAAAAACTGTTTTTT.

The chain has TRBV6-1 and TRBJ1-1, with a possible D match to TRBD1 (6 bases). The CDR3 covers 14 residues. Germline values: CDR1 MNHNS, CDR2 SASEGT. V was shortened by 5 bases and J by 4 bases, with 14 bases between the two germline ends. The CDR3, as DNA: TGTGCCAGCAGTATCAGGGGCCCGTTCACTGAAGCTTTCTTT. This translates into CASSIRGPFTEAFF.

This rearrangement joins TRBV18 to TRBJ1-4; possible D gene TRBD1, 6 bases. The V end was cut by 1 base, the J end by 4 bases, with 10 bases between. This CDR3 has 15 amino acids. Germline assignment: CDR1 KGHSH and CDR2 LQKENI. The chain's CDR3 is CASSPQDRDNEKLFF. In DNA form, the CDR3 reads TGTGCCAGCTCACCACAGGACAGAGATAATGAAAAACTGTTTTTT.

V usage is TRBV9 and J usage is TRBJ2-5; D possibly corresponds to TRBD2 (6 bases). Trimming left V 4 bases short and J 5 bases short, with 12 bases between. This CDR3 is built from 13 residues. Germline V lookup: CDR1 SGDLS, CDR2 YYNGEE. The CDR3 region has the DNA TGTGCCAGCAGCTGGTCTGGAGGGGAGACCCAGTACTTC. This codes for CASSWSGGETQYF.

The CDR3 region has the DNA TGTGCCAGTAGATTATACGTACAGGAAGCTAACTATGGCTACACCTTC. It translates to CASRLYVQEANYGYTF. The chain employs TRBV19 and TRBJ1-2; TRBD1 might be the D (5 bases). CDR1 LNHDA and CDR2 SQIVND come from the germline V gene (reference sequence). The CDR3 is 16 amino acids. Trimming shortened V by 6 bases and J by 0 bases, and 17 bases separated the two germline ends.

In this sample, this clone turned up many times. The chain carries TRBV2 and TRBJ1-5; 7 nucleotides line up with TRBD1. This CDR3 is 15 amino acids long. Germline values: CDR1 SNHLY, CDR2 FYNNEI. Germline trimming cut 8 bases from V and 3 bases from J; bases unmatched to any gene: 10. The CDR3 bases are TGTGCCAGCGAGGAGGGGGCGGCCCCCAATCAGCCCCAGCATTTT. Its translation: CASEEGAAPNQPQHF.

The chain joins TRBV7-9 to TRBJ1-1, with 8 bases identical to TRBD1. J gave up 4 bases and V 3 bases, and 1 base lay outside the gene matches. Germline CDR1 reads SEHNR; CDR2 reads FQNEAQ (reference sequence). CDR3 length: 13 amino acids. The CDR3 loop is CASSLTGVTEAFF. The CDR3 coding sequence is TGTGCCAGCAGCTTGACAGGGGTCACTGAAGCTTTCTTT. Supplemented by reference TRBV7-9 and TRBJ1-1, the full variable domain reads DTGVSQNPRHKITKRGQNVTFRCDPISEHNRLYWYRQTLGQGPEFLTYFQNEAQLEKSRLLSDRFSAERPKGSFSTLEIQRTEQGDSAMYLCASSLTGVTEAFFGQGTRLTVV.

The rearrangement joins TRBV7-6 to TRBJ2-3; D is perhaps TRBD1 (8 bases). Trimming took 5 bases from V and 4 from J, leaving 13 bases between them. The CDR3 covers 14 residues. CDR1 is SGHVS, CDR2 FNYEAQ, per germline. CDR3 nucleotides: TGTGCCAGCAGCCTTACAGGGGGGGCAGATACGCAGTATTTT. Protein product: CASSLTGGADTQYF.

In its sample, this clone was seen once. The chain uses TRBV6-5 and TRBJ2-2, with 10 nucleotides matching TRBD2. There are 15 residues in the CDR3. V gave up 0 bases and J gave up 10 bases; unmatched junction bases: 5. Germline assignment: CDR1 MNHEY and CDR2 SVGAGI. DNA for the CDR3: TGTGCCAGCAGTTACTCAGCGGGAGGGCCCGAGGAGCTGTTTTTT. As protein: CASSYSAGGPEELFF.

This clone has only a few counts. The chain combines TRBV7-8 with TRBJ1-5, with a possible D match to TRBD1 (5 bases). The CDR3 sequence is 13 residues long. Germline CDR1 SGHVS, CDR2 FQNEAQ. V was trimmed by 4 bases and J by 5 bases, leaving 9 bases between them. The CDR3 DNA follows: TGTGCCAGCAGCTCACGGGGGGATCAGCCCCAGCATTTT. Amino acid sequence: CASSSRGDQPQHF.

This rearrangement joins TRBV5-4 to TRBJ2-2, with TRBD1 matching 9 bases. This CDR3 spans 14 amino acids. Looked up from germline, CDR1 is SGHNT and CDR2 is YYREEE (reference sequence). Germline trimming cut 1 base from V and 9 bases from J; bases unmatched to any gene: 4. CDR3 sequence (DNA): TGTGCCAGCAGCTTGACAGGGGGCTATAGGGAGCTGTTTTTT. This translates into CASSLTGGYRELFF.

CDR3 sequence (DNA): TGTGCCTGGAGTGACGGGGGGGTCGACGAGCAGTACTTC. This translates into CAWSDGGVDEQYF. V is TRBV30 and J is TRBJ2-7, with 8 bases aligning to TRBD2. The V and J ends lost 1 base and 5 bases, in that order; junction bases with no gene match: 4. The CDR3 length is 13 residues. CDR1 is GTSNPN and CDR2 is SVGIG in the germline V gene (reference sequence).

The chain combines TRBV5-1 with TRBJ1-5; D is unresolved. CDR1 SGHRS and CDR2 YFSETQ come from the germline V gene. CDR3 size: 15 residues. The ends were cut back, 0 bases at V and 6 bases at J, with 13 bases in the middle. The CDR3 region has the DNA TGCGCCAGCAGCTTGGACCTGGGTTCAGGTCAGCCCCAGCATTTT. It is translated as CASSLDLGSGQPQHF.

The chain carries TRBV7-8 and TRBJ2-7; 11 bases agree with TRBD2. This CDR3 is built from 15 residues. Germline loops: CDR1 SGHVS, CDR2 FQNEAQ. Trimming cost V 1 base and J 4 bases; bases outside gene matches: 3. CDR3: CASSLGLAGGYEQYF. CDR3 sequence (DNA): TGTGCCAGCAGCTTAGGGCTAGCGGGGGGTTACGAGCAGTACTTC. The entire variable domain, with the rest obtained from reference TRBV7-8 and TRBJ2-7, is as follows: GAGVSQSPRYKVAKRGQDVALRCDPISGHVSLFWYQQALGQGPEFLTYFQNEAQLDKSGLPSDRFFAERPEGSVSTLKIQRTQQEDSAVYLCASSLGLAGGYEQYFGPGTRLTVT.

The V and J genes are TRBV5-4 and TRBJ2-7; weak D call: TRBD1 (6 bases). The germline V gene encodes CDR1 SGHNT and CDR2 YYREEE (reference sequence). This CDR3 is 12 amino acids long. Trimming cost V 4 bases and J 4 bases, with 9 bases left between them. CDR3 region: CASSITGYEQYF. DNA of the CDR3: TGTGCCAGCAGCATTACAGGGTACGAGCAGTACTTC.

The V gene is TRBV28, the J gene TRBJ1-5; TRBD1 agrees at 10 bases. With 4 bases clipped from V and 9 bases from J, the junction kept 6 bases outside the gene matches. Germline V gives CDR1 MDHEN, CDR2 SYDVKM. The CDR3 contains 14 residues. CDR3 DNA sequence: TGTGCCAGCAGTTCGGGACAGGGGATTGGGCCCCAGCATTTT. Translated, it gives CASSSGQGIGPQHF.

The chain combines TRBV27 with TRBJ2-5, with D unresolved. The CDR3 sequence is 13 residues long. With 4 bases removed from V and 4 bases from J, the gap between germline ends came to 10 bases. Germline-derived CDR1 and CDR2 are MNHEY and SMNVEV (reference sequence). The CDR3 here is CASSSITGETQYF. Here the CDR3 DNA reads TGTGCCAGCAGTTCTATTACGGGAGAGACCCAGTACTTC.

The J gene is TRBJ1-5, the V gene TRBV19, with 7 bases identical to TRBD1. V was clipped by 2 bases and J by 3 bases; unmatched bases: 7. Germline V gene sequence: CDR1 LNHDA, CDR2 SQIVND (reference sequence). There are 16 residues in the CDR3. The CDR3 protein is CASSIRGQVDNQPQHF. CDR3 coding DNA: TGTGCCAGTAGTATACGAGGACAGGTGGACAATCAGCCCCAGCATTTT.

The DNA of the CDR3 is TGTGCCAGCAGTTCCGGGGGGCTGAACTATGGCTACACCTTC. Encoded protein: CASSSGGLNYGYTF. V usage is TRBV27 and J usage is TRBJ1-2, with a possible D match to TRBD1 (6 bases). The CDR3 is 14 amino acids. Trimming cost V 4 bases and J 2 bases, with 11 bases left between them. Germline lookup yields CDR1 MNHEY and CDR2 SMNVEV (reference sequence).

The CDR3 loop reads CASSFVLAGMISYNEQFF. CDR3 coding DNA: TGTGCCAGCAGTTTTGTGCTAGCGGGAATGATCTCCTACAATGAGCAGTTCTTC. The V call is TRBV28, the J call TRBJ2-1; 9 bases are a match to TRBD2. This CDR3 is 18 amino acids long. The V gene's germline CDR1 is MDHEN and CDR2 SYDVKM. J lost 0 bases, V lost 3 bases, and 9 bases had no gene match.

The V gene is TRBV15, the J gene TRBJ1-1, with D possibly TRBD1 on 6 matching bases. The CDR3 loop spans 15 amino acids. Between the trimmed V and J ends, which lost 0 bases and 1 base, there was a span of 9 bases. Looked up from germline, CDR1 is LNHNV and CDR2 is YYDKDF (reference sequence). The CDR3 loop reads CATSREGARNTEAFF. The CDR3, as DNA: TGTGCCACCAGCAGAGAGGGGGCCCGGAACACTGAAGCTTTCTTT.